These 20 T cell receptor beta chains originate from one sample sequenced in a study of blood T cell repertoires in COVID-19. Assay: immunoSEQ multiplex PCR; the TCRdb copy retains only in-frame clones and omits some. The sample shows some 50,000 clones, 83% of them seen only once. Sequencing input: peripheral blood. The receptors were gathered from an elderly man in a cohort sampled during active COVID-19.

The chain employs TRBV18 and TRBJ1-6, with TRBD1 matching 8 bases. Germline values: CDR1 KGHSH, CDR2 LQKENI. The CDR3 runs to 15 residues. With 3 bases clipped from V and 10 bases from J, the junction kept 8 bases outside the gene matches. The CDR3 here is CASSPPQGARSPLHF. The CDR3 bases are TGTGCCAGCTCACCTCCGCAGGGGGCGCGATCACCCCTCCACTTT.

This clone has only a few counts. J is TRBJ2-2 and V is TRBV10-3, with TRBD1 matching 7 bases. This CDR3 comprises 14 residues. CDR1 is ENHRY and CDR2 is SYGVKD in the germline V gene. Germline trimming cut 8 bases from V and 0 bases from J; bases unmatched to any gene: 3. Here the CDR3 DNA reads TGTGCCATCGGGACAGTTTCGAACACCGGGGAGCTGTTTTTT. Its translation: CAIGTVSNTGELFF.

Only a few counts were recorded for this clone. The gene calls are TRBV6-6 and TRBJ1-5, with D tentatively TRBD1 (5 bases). The CDR3 spans 13 residues. Between the trimmed V and J ends, which lost 4 bases and 4 bases, there was a span of 8 bases. Germline-derived CDR1 and CDR2 are MNHNY and SVGAGI (reference sequence). The CDR3 DNA reads TGTGCCAGCAGTTTCGACAGAAATCAGCCCCAGCATTTT. This gives the protein CASSFDRNQPQHF.

The rearrangement links TRBV2 to TRBJ1-4, with 7 bases lining up with TRBD1. This CDR3 contains 12 residues. In germline, CDR1 is SNHLY, CDR2 FYNNEI. The ends lost 8 bases at V and 8 bases at J; junction bases unmatched: 5. The CDR3 loop is CASGRTGEKLFF. CDR3 nucleotides: TGTGCCAGCGGAAGGACAGGAGAAAAACTGTTTTTT.

The V and J genes are TRBV7-2 and TRBJ2-3; TRBD1 matches 9 bases. The CDR3 consists of 17 residues. Germline CDR1 SGHTA, CDR2 FQGNSA. V lost 4 bases, J lost 1 base, and 9 bases stayed unmatched. The CDR3 protein is CASSSNIYRGRTDTQYF. DNA of the CDR3: TGTGCCAGCAGCTCCAATATATACAGGGGGCGCACAGATACGCAGTATTTT.

V is TRBV5-6 and J is TRBJ1-3, with D perhaps TRBD1 (5 bases). Looked up from germline, CDR1 is SGHDT and CDR2 is YYEEEE. CDR3 length: 15 residues. V was cut by 1 base and J by 2 bases, with 10 bases left in between. The CDR3 DNA reads as TGTGCCAGCAGCTTGTTTTCAGGGACTGGAAACACCATATATTTT. Its translation is CASSLFSGTGNTIYF.

The sample holds a few counts of this clone. The rearrangement links TRBV5-6 to TRBJ2-7; 11 bases agree with TRBD2. V lost 1 base and J lost 3; bases outside the gene matches: 6. The CDR3 is 16 amino acids. Germline V gene sequence: CDR1 SGHDT, CDR2 YYEEEE. The CDR3 loop reads CASSLSLAGDLYEQYF. Here the CDR3 DNA reads TGTGCCAGCAGCTTGTCACTAGCGGGAGACCTCTACGAGCAGTACTTC.

The V and J genes are TRBV10-3 and TRBJ2-2; 10 bases fit TRBD2. The V gene's germline CDR1 is ENHRY and CDR2 SYGVKD. The V and J ends lost 10 bases and 3 bases, in that order; junction bases with no gene match: 11. CDR3 length equals 16 residues. The CDR3 region has the DNA TGTGCCACCACGAACTTAGCGGGAGGTGACACCGGGGAGCTGTTTTTT. Amino acid sequence: CATTNLAGGDTGELFF.

The rearrangement links TRBV30 to TRBJ2-3; 8 nucleotides match TRBD1. V lost 8 bases, J lost 1 base, and 11 bases stayed unmatched. This CDR3 is 15 amino acids long. The germline V gene has CDR1 GTSNPN and CDR2 SVGIG (reference sequence). CDR3 sequence reads: CARDEQGVGTDTQYF. Here the CDR3 DNA reads TGTGCCCGGGACGAACAGGGGGTGGGCACAGATACGCAGTATTTT.

The chain carries TRBV5-1 and TRBJ2-1; 9 bases align to TRBD1. Germline CDR1 SGHRS, CDR2 YFSETQ. V lost 4 bases and J lost 6; bases outside the gene matches: 8. The CDR3 has 15 amino acids. The CDR3 DNA sequence: TGCGCCAGCAGCCCAACCGGGACAGGGCCCAATGAGCAGTTCTTC. As protein: CASSPTGTGPNEQFF. The complete variable domain, with remaining parts taken from reference TRBV5-1 and TRBJ2-1, reads KAGVTQTPRYLIKTRGQQVTLSCSPISGHRSVSWYQQTPGQGLQFLFEYFSETQRNKGNFPGRFSGRQFSNSRSEMNVSTLELGDSALYLCASSPTGTGPNEQFFGPGTRLTVL.

The chain couples TRBV7-3 to TRBJ1-6; D is possibly TRBD1 (5 bases). This CDR3 spans 13 amino acids. Trimming stripped 4 bases from V and 8 bases from J, with 9 bases between. From germline, CDR1 is SGHTA and CDR2 FQGTGA. Written as DNA, the CDR3 is TGTGCCAGCAGCTCGGACACTTATTCACCCCTCCACTTT. This translates into CASSSDTYSPLHF.

The chain is built from TRBV15 and TRBJ1-4; D remains unclear. V gave up 0 bases and J gave up 5 bases, with 10 bases separating them. Germline CDR1 and CDR2: LNHNV and YYDKDF (reference sequence). This CDR3 spans 15 amino acids. The CDR3 bases are TGTGCCACCAGCAGAGAGCGGGGTCTAAATGAAAAACTGTTTTTT. It encodes CATSRERGLNEKLFF.

This chain uses TRBV27 with TRBJ2-7, with TRBD1 matching 11 bases. The CDR3 loop spans 13 amino acids. V shed 6 bases and J 5 bases; nucleotides not matched to a gene: 3. Germline V gene lookup returns CDR1 MNHEY and CDR2 SMNVEV (reference sequence). CDR3 DNA sequence: TGTGCCAGCAGGGGACAGGGGGTCCACGAGCAGTACTTC. Translated, it gives CASRGQGVHEQYF.

The J gene is TRBJ1-2, the V gene TRBV29-1, with D maybe TRBD1 (6 bases). V shed 4 bases and J shed 8 bases, with 11 bases lying between them. Germline-derived CDR1 and CDR2 are SQVTM and ANQGSEA. This CDR3 contains 11 residues. This CDR3 is CSVVGAQGYTF. DNA for the CDR3: TGCAGCGTTGTGGGGGCGCAGGGCTACACCTTC.

The chain couples TRBV10-3 to TRBJ1-5; TRBD1 matches 8 bases. Germline assignment: CDR1 ENHRY and CDR2 SYGVKD. V gave up 3 bases and J gave up 4 bases; unmatched junction bases: 5. This CDR3 region has 15 residues. CDR3 sequence: CAISDRDRGNQPQHF. Written as DNA, the CDR3 is TGTGCCATCAGTGACAGAGACAGGGGTAATCAGCCCCAGCATTTT.

This rearrangement joins TRBV9 to TRBJ2-7; D ambiguous. This CDR3 is built from 14 residues. The germline V and J ends were trimmed by 0 bases and 4 bases, with 11 bases remaining between them. Germline CDR1 and CDR2: SGDLS and YYNGEE. The CDR3 here is CASSVGAATYEQYF. CDR3 coding DNA: TGTGCCAGCAGCGTAGGGGCAGCAACATACGAGCAGTACTTC.

The CDR3 sequence: CASSLANMRGGHNEQFF. The CDR3 nucleotides are TGTGCCAGCAGCTTAGCTAATATGCGGGGGGGCCACAATGAGCAGTTCTTC. The genes are TRBV7-8 and TRBJ2-1; TRBD2 agrees at 9 bases. The V gene end was trimmed by 0 bases and the J gene end by 5 bases; junction bases not matched to a gene: 8. Germline V gives CDR1 SGHVS, CDR2 FQNEAQ. The CDR3 loop spans 17 amino acids.

The gene calls are TRBV3-1 (or the pseudogene TRBV3-2) and TRBJ1-3, with 9 bases aligning to TRBD1. The trim removed 5 bases at V and 5 bases at J, leaving 7 bases unmatched. Germline V gene data show CDR1 as LGHDT and CDR2 as YNNKEL (reference sequence). This CDR3 has 15 residues. DNA of the CDR3: TGTGCCAGCAGCTCGGGACAGGGACGTAGAAACACCATATATTTT. Protein sequence: CASSSGQGRRNTIYF.

V and J are TRBV9 and TRBJ2-5; 7 positions match TRBD2. The CDR3 contains 15 residues. The V segment lost 3 bases and the J segment 3 bases; nucleotides outside the gene matches: 8. Germline CDR1 reads SGDLS; CDR2 reads YYNGEE. The CDR3 protein is CASSAGLAGEETQYF. The DNA of the CDR3 is TGTGCCAGCAGCGCTGGACTGGCGGGGGAAGAGACCCAGTACTTC. The whole variable domain, filled in from reference TRBV9 and TRBJ2-5, reads DSGVTQTPKHLITATGQRVTLRCSPRSGDLSVYWYQQSLDQGLQFLIQYYNGEERAKGNILERFSAQQFPDLHSELNLSSLELGDSALYFCASSAGLAGEETQYFGPGTRLLVL.

The chain links TRBV24-1 to TRBJ1-1; 7 nucleotides line up with TRBD1. Per germline, CDR1 KGHDR and CDR2 SFDVKD. Germline trimming cut 12 bases from V and 0 bases from J; bases unmatched to any gene: 9. The CDR3 runs to 14 residues. In DNA form, the CDR3 reads TGTGCCTCTCCTTTGGACAGGATGAACACTGAAGCTTTCTTT. The encoded protein is CASPLDRMNTEAFF.